This TCR beta chain is drawn from a study of T cells in Graves' hyperthyroidism and ophthalmopathy. Whole-study findings and limits: Researchers found most expanded thyroid clonotypes above 0.001 in blood as well.

The ends were cut back, 10 bases at V and 0 bases at J, with 13 bases in the middle. This CDR3 is 15 amino acids long. Per the germline V gene, CDR1 is ENHRY and CDR2 is SYGVKD. Note on this clonotype: Its antigen is not known.

It was RNA transcripts that yielded the amplified TCR beta CDR3 regions. HTBI primers were the set used in a first-round RT-PCR of the TCR CDR3. One entry per CDR3 protein results from TCRdb running MiXCR on the multiplex PCR reads. Among around 600,000 distinct CDR3 sequences listed, 12% to 15% were seen once. The source of this sequence is a woman in her late teens or twenties with Graves' ophthalmopathy. The rearrangement uses TRBV10-3 and TRBJ1-6, with D uncertain. Sequencing was carried out using blood. CDR3 bases: TGTGCCACTTCAAGCGCGAGCTCCTATAATTCACCCCTCCACTTT. This sequence encodes CATSSASSYNSPLHF.